A single sample is the source of the 14 T cell receptor beta chains below, sequenced in a study of blood T cell repertoires in COVID-19. Using immunoSEQ multiplex PCR, the repertoire was profiled, and TCRdb retains in-frame clones only, with some absent. Here the sample spans some 110,000 clones, less than 85% being singletons. The specimen was peripheral blood. All receptors come from a woman aged 55 to 70 with acute or convalescent COVID-19.

This clone was seen a few times. The rearrangement links TRBV3-1 (or the pseudogene TRBV3-2) to TRBJ2-7; 7 nucleotides match TRBD1. The germline CDR1 and CDR2 sequences are LGHDT and YNNKEL (reference sequence). The ends lost 3 bases at V and 4 bases at J; junction bases unmatched: 9. CDR3 length equals 15 residues. CDR3 amino acids: CASSQGTVHTYEQYF. The CDR3 DNA follows: TGTGCCAGCAGCCAGGGGACAGTCCATACGTACGAGCAGTACTTC.

V usage is TRBV7-3 and J usage is TRBJ2-1; 7 bases fit TRBD1. The CDR3 totals 13 residues. V was clipped by 5 bases and J by 7 bases; unmatched bases: 5. Germline assignment: CDR1 SGHTA and CDR2 FQGTGA. DNA of the CDR3: TGTGCCAGCAGCCCCCAACAGGGGAATGAGCAGTTCTTC. Encoded protein: CASSPQQGNEQFF.

This chain uses TRBV11-3 with TRBJ2-3; 8 bases fit TRBD2. This CDR3 comprises 17 residues. CDR1 is SGHNT and CDR2 is YENEEA in the germline V gene. V shed 5 bases and J 0 bases; nucleotides not matched to a gene: 10. CDR3 in DNA: TGTGCCAGCAGCACCGGGGGCGGGGGGCAGAGCACAGATACGCAGTATTTT. Translated: CASSTGGGGQSTDTQYF. The whole variable domain, filled in from reference TRBV11-3 and TRBJ2-3, reads EAGVVQSPRYKIIEKKQPVAFWCNPISGHNTLYWYLQNLGQGPELLIRYENEEAVDDSQLPKDRFSAERLKGVDSTLKIQPAELGDSAVYLCASSTGGGGQSTDTQYFGPGTRLTVL.

The rearrangement joins TRBV4-2 to TRBJ2-5, with 10 positions matching TRBD2. V was clipped by 4 bases and J by 5 bases; unmatched bases: 7. CDR3 length: 15 amino acids. In germline, CDR1 is LGHNA, CDR2 YNFKEQ. In nucleotides, the CDR3 is TGTGCCAGCAGCCCATTAGCGGGGGGAAGGGAGACCCAGTACTTC. Translation gives CASSPLAGGRETQYF.

The chain employs TRBV5-4 and TRBJ1-3; tentative D call: TRBD1 (5 bases). The CDR3 runs to 16 residues. V lost 4 bases and J lost 3, with 17 bases in between. CDR1 and CDR2 from the germline V gene are SGHNT and YYREEE (reference sequence). This chain's CDR3 is CASSPGSSRVGNTIYF. In nucleotides, the CDR3 is TGTGCCAGCAGCCCTGGCTCCAGCAGGGTTGGAAACACCATATATTTT.

The rearrangement joins TRBV19 to TRBJ1-5, with 8 bases aligning to TRBD1. Germline V gene sequence: CDR1 LNHDA, CDR2 SQIVND (reference sequence). The CDR3 loop spans 13 amino acids. V gave up 5 bases and J gave up 9 bases; unmatched junction bases: 6. In DNA, the CDR3 is TGTGCCAGTAGTTTAGGACAGGGCCCGCCCCAGCATTTT. It is translated as CASSLGQGPPQHF. The full variable domain, its missing parts supplied by reference TRBV19 and TRBJ1-5, is DGGITQSPKYLFRKEGQNVTLSCEQNLNHDAMYWYRQDPGQGLRLIYYSQIVNDFQKGDIAEGYSVSREKKESFPLTVTSAQKNPTAFYLCASSLGQGPPQHFGDGTRLSIL.

In nucleotides, the CDR3 is TGCGCCAGCAGCTTGGACAGTTTTGGAAACACCATATATTTT. This codes for CASSLDSFGNTIYF. V gene TRBV5-1 combines with J gene TRBJ1-3; D not resolved. The CDR3 extends over 14 amino acids. Germline V CDR1 and CDR2: SGHRS, YFSETQ. The V end lost 0 bases, the J end lost 3 bases, and 7 bases lay between the germline ends.

V usage is TRBV19 and J usage is TRBJ2-7, with 8 bases lining up with TRBD2. The junction had 13 bases not matched to a gene; V was cut back by 8 bases and J by 4 bases. CDR1 and CDR2 from the germline V gene are LNHDA and SQIVND (reference sequence). This CDR3 is 15 amino acids long. DNA for the CDR3: TGTGCCAGTGGACCCAGCGGGAGTAACATATACGAGCAGTACTTC. This translates into CASGPSGSNIYEQYF. Based on the CDR3 plus reference TRBV19 and TRBJ2-7, the full variable domain is DGGITQSPKYLFRKEGQNVTLSCEQNLNHDAMYWYRQDPGQGLRLIYYSQIVNDFQKGDIAEGYSVSREKKESFPLTVTSAQKNPTAFYLCASGPSGSNIYEQYFGPGTRLTVT.

The J gene is TRBJ2-2, the V gene TRBV27, with 8 bases aligning to TRBD2. This CDR3 is built from 17 residues. Germline assignment: CDR1 MNHEY and CDR2 SMNVEV (reference sequence). V gave up 5 bases and J gave up 4 bases; unmatched junction bases: 12. The CDR3 loop is CASSPYTLAGGTGELFF. The CDR3 DNA sequence: TGTGCCAGCAGTCCCTACACCTTGGCGGGGGGCACCGGGGAGCTGTTTTTT.

This clone was picked up a small number of times. This chain links TRBV7-2 with TRBJ2-1, with D perhaps matching TRBD1 (5 bases). The CDR3 totals 14 residues. CDR1 and CDR2 from the germline V gene are SGHTA and FQGNSA. V was pared by 5 bases and J by 5 bases, with 13 bases between. The CDR3: CASSQGTSNNEQFF. For the CDR3, the DNA is TGTGCCAGCAGCCAGGGTACCAGCAACAATGAGCAGTTCTTC. The full variable domain, rest sourced from reference TRBV7-2 and TRBJ2-1, is GAGVSQSPSNKVTEKGKDVELRCDPISGHTALYWYRQSLGQGLEFLIYFQGNSAPDKSGLPSDRFSAERTGGSVSTLTIQRTQQEDSAVYLCASSQGTSNNEQFFGPGTRLTVL.

The V gene is TRBV20-1, the J gene TRBJ2-5, with 7 bases matching TRBD1. J gave up 4 bases and V 3 bases, and 8 bases lay outside the gene matches. Germline CDR1 DFQATT, CDR2 SNEGSKA (reference sequence). This CDR3 is 14 amino acids long. The CDR3 loop reads CSASDFAGGETQYF. CDR3 nucleotide sequence: TGCAGTGCTAGTGATTTTGCAGGGGGAGAGACCCAGTACTTC.

This clone was detected only a few times. The V and J genes are TRBV28 and TRBJ1-3; D ambiguous. The CDR3 length is 15 residues. The germline CDR1 and CDR2 sequences are MDHEN and SYDVKM. Trimming removed 6 bases from V and 4 bases from J, with 16 bases in between. The CDR3 reads CASSPPDSKGNTIYF. Written as DNA, the CDR3 is TGTGCCAGCAGCCCGCCAGACTCGAAGGGAAACACCATATATTTT.

The chain carries TRBV7-2 and TRBJ2-7; TRBD2 matches 10 bases. CDR3 length equals 14 residues. Germline values: CDR1 SGHTA, CDR2 FQGNSA. V was clipped by 5 bases and J by 5 bases; unmatched bases: 6. Here the CDR3 reads CASSQSGRADEQYF. The CDR3 DNA reads as TGTGCCAGCAGCCAAAGCGGGAGGGCGGACGAGCAGTACTTC.

The chain recombines TRBV6-5 with TRBJ2-5, with 9 nucleotides matching TRBD1. Germline CDR1 is MNHEY and CDR2 is SVGAGI. V lost 9 bases to trimming and J lost 4 bases; unmatched junction nucleotides: 6. The CDR3 covers 13 residues. The DNA for the CDR3 is TGTGCCAGTACAGGGGGCCTTCGAGAGACCCAGTACTTC. It is translated as CASTGGLRETQYF.